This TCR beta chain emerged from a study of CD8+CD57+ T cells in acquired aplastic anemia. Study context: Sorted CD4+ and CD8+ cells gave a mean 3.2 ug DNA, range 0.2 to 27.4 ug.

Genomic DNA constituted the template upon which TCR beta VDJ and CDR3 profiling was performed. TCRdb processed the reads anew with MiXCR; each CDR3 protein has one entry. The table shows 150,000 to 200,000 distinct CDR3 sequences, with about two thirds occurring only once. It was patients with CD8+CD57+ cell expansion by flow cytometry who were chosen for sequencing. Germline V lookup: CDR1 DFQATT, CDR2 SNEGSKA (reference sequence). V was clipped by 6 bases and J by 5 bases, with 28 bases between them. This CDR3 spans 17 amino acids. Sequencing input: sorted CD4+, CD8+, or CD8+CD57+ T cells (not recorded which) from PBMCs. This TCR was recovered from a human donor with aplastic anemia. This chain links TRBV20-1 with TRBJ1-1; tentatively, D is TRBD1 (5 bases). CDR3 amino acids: CSARGDRRVGQGTEAFF. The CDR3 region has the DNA TGCAGTGCGAGGGGTGATAGGAGGGTGGGGCAGGGAACTGAAGCTTTCTTT.